A selection of T cell receptor beta chains follows, all from one sample in a study of T cells in Graves' hyperthyroidism and ophthalmopathy. MiXCR, run by TCRdb on the multiplex PCR reads, gives a single entry per CDR3 protein. The sample yields approximately 870,000 distinct CDR3 sequences, approximately 40% seen once. Sequenced sample: blood. The receptors come from a man aged 18 to 35 with Graves' hyperthyroidism. The CDR3 runs from the conserved cysteine through the conserved F or W. The order of the fields is clone size, J gene, D gene, V gene, CDR3 protein, CDR3 DNA. A D gene is named only where the DNA matches it firmly. For some rows the clone size is stated as once, few or many, or as a class when expanded; others skip it.

>many|TRBJ2-2|TRBD2|TRBV2
CASSQLAGAPGELFF
TGTGCCAGCAGCCAACTAGCGGGAGCCCCCGGGGAGCTGTTTTTT
>.|TRBJ2-7|.|TRBV2
CASSKDGSTYEQYF
TGTGCCAGCAGTAAGGACGGATCCACCTACGAGCAGTACTTC
>few|TRBJ2-5|.|TRBV20-1
CSAQGYPLEETQYF
TGCAGTGCCCAGGGGTACCCACTAGAAGAGACCCAGTACTTC
>.|TRBJ2-3|.|TRBV9
CASSVALGTDTQYF
TGTGCCAGCAGCGTGGCTCTAGGGACAGATACGCAGTATTTT
>.|TRBJ1-5|.|TRBV20-1
CSARGQVHSNQPQHF
TGCAGTGCTAGAGGGCAGGTCCATAGCAATCAGCCCCAGCATTTT
>many|TRBJ1-4|.|TRBV20-1
CSASGTEKLFF
TGCAGTGCTAGTGGGACAGAAAAACTGTTTTTT
>few|TRBJ2-5|TRBD1|TRBV7-6
CASMDRGPGETQYF
TGTGCCAGCATGGACAGGGGGCCGGGTGAGACCCAGTACTTC
>.|TRBJ2-7|TRBD1|TRBV29-1
CSVGTGDEQYF
TGCAGCGTAGGAACAGGGGACGAGCAGTACTTC
>.|TRBJ1-2|TRBD1|TRBV7-6
CASSDRQGNYGYTF
TGTGCCAGCAGCGACCGACAGGGGAACTATGGCTACACCTTC
>.|TRBJ1-2|.|TRBV15
CATSSRHGTGYTF
TGTGCCACCAGCAGCCGCCACGGAACCGGCTACACCTTC
>many|TRBJ1-5|.|TRBV2
CASSEGGQVAQPQHF
TGTGCCAGCAGTGAAGGAGGTCAGGTGGCTCAGCCCCAGCATTTT
>.|TRBJ2-7|.|TRBV25-1
CASSYGGVSSYEQYF
TGTGCCAGCAGTTATGGGGGAGTGAGCTCCTACGAGCAGTACTTC
>many|TRBJ1-1|TRBD1|TRBV20-1
CSAAGGPNTEAFF
TGCAGTGCTGCAGGGGGTCCCAACACTGAAGCTTTCTTT
>few|TRBJ2-5|.|TRBV10-3
CAISDAAQQETQYF
TGTGCCATCAGTGACGCAGCCCAACAAGAGACCCAGTACTTC
>.|TRBJ2-2|TRBD2|TRBV29-1
CSVESGRALTGELFF
TGCAGCGTTGAATCCGGGAGGGCTTTAACCGGGGAGCTGTTTTTT
>.|TRBJ1-3|.|TRBV29-1
CSVDAGNTIYF
TGCAGCGTTGATGCGGGAAACACCATATATTTT
>many|TRBJ1-6|.|TRBV11-3
CASSFKATGQFYNSPLHF
TGTGCCAGCAGCTTCAAGGCGACCGGCCAATTCTATAATTCACCCCTCCACTTT
>few|TRBJ1-3|.|TRBV7-8
CASSPKGLLGNTIYF
TGTGCCAGCAGCCCAAAGGGATTACTGGGAAACACCATATATTTT
>many|TRBJ2-5|TRBD1|TRBV5-8
CASSSRGTGETQYF
TGTGCCAGCAGCTCTCGTGGGACAGGAGAGACCCAGTACTTC
>many|TRBJ2-5|.|TRBV10-2
CATGQEKFAQYF
TGCGCCACCGGACAAGAAAAGTTTGCCCAGTACTTC
>few|TRBJ2-5|TRBD2|TRBV7-8
CASSLELAGVEMETQYF
TGTGCCAGCAGCTTAGAACTAGCGGGAGTCGAGATGGAGACCCAGTACTTC
>many|TRBJ1-1|.|TRBV29-1
CSVVAFSAEAFF
TGCAGCGTTGTAGCCTTCTCCGCTGAAGCTTTCTTT
>.|TRBJ2-7|.|TRBV20-1
CSAREQGFPTYEQYF
TGCAGTGCGAGGGAACAGGGTTTCCCCACCTACGAGCAGTACTTC
>.|TRBJ2-6|.|TRBV19
CASSSTGLDGANVLTF
TGTGCCAGTAGTTCTACAGGTCTTGATGGGGCCAACGTCCTGACTTTC
>many|TRBJ1-1|.|TRBV15
CATSRDLGNTEAFF
TGTGCCACCAGCAGAGATCTGGGTAACACTGAAGCTTTCTTT
>.|TRBJ2-7|.|TRBV7-2
CASSGDGPYGYEQYF
TGTGCCAGCAGCGGGGACGGGCCTTATGGCTACGAGCAGTACTTC
>many|TRBJ1-2|TRBD1|TRBV10-3
CAISESQGDGYTF
TGTGCCATCAGTGAGTCACAGGGGGACGGCTACACCTTC
>.|TRBJ1-5|.|TRBV7-8
CASSLNGGGNQPQHF
TGTGCCAGCAGCTTAAATGGAGGGGGCAATCAGCCCCAGCATTTT
>few|TRBJ2-5|.|TRBV2
CASTWIIAETQYF
TGTGCCAGCACCTGGATCATAGCAGAGACCCAGTACTTC
>.|TRBJ2-7|TRBD2|TRBV15
CATSRDLASGYYEQYF
TGTGCCACCAGCAGAGATTTGGCTAGCGGATACTACGAGCAGTACTTC
>.|TRBJ2-5|.|TRBV6-1
CASSYLDREPQETQYF
TGTGCCAGCAGTTACCTAGACAGAGAACCTCAAGAGACCCAGTACTTC
>.|TRBJ1-1|.|TRBV14
CASSPRLSVEAFF
TGTGCCAGCAGTCCAAGACTGTCAGTAGAGGCTTTCTTT
>few|TRBJ1-2|.|TRBV6-1
CATQLTSYTF
TGTGCCACCCAACTCACGAGCTACACCTTC
>few|TRBJ2-7|.|TRBV5-1
CASSPGHPSEQYF
TGCGCCAGCAGCCCGGGACACCCCTCCGAGCAGTACTTC
>.|TRBJ1-3|TRBD1|TRBV7-2
CASSQGVGQGPRGTIYF
TGTGCCAGCAGCCAAGGGGTGGGACAGGGGCCCCGAGGCACCATATATTTT
>few|TRBJ1-1|.|TRBV12-3/TRBV12-4
CASSVGILTEAFF
TGTGCCAGCAGTGTAGGGATTTTGACTGAAGCTTTCTTT
>few|TRBJ1-1|.|TRBV20-1
CSANRQMNTEAFF
TGCAGTGCTAACCGTCAGATGAACACTGAAGCTTTCTTT
>.|TRBJ1-4|TRBD1|TRBV6-1
CASSLGQDEKLFF
TGTGCCAGCAGCCTCGGACAGGATGAAAAACTGTTTTTT
>many|TRBJ2-7|.|TRBV4-2
CASSQGRTTAHYEQYF
TGTGCCAGCAGCCAAGGTCGGACTACCGCTCACTACGAGCAGTACTTC
>.|TRBJ1-2|.|TRBV12-3/TRBV12-4
CASSSDIGYGYTF
TGTGCCAGCAGCTCTGACATAGGGTATGGCTACACCTTC
>few|TRBJ1-6|TRBD1|TRBV20-1
CSARDNRGLYSPLHF
TGCAGTGCTAGAGATAACAGGGGTCTATATTCACCCCTCCACTTT
>.|TRBJ2-5|.|TRBV12-3/TRBV12-4
CASSLAREAAKEETQYF
TGTGCCAGCAGTTTAGCGAGGGAAGCGGCCAAAGAAGAGACCCAGTACTTC
>.|TRBJ1-1|TRBD1|TRBV19
CASTRQGTEAFF
TGTGCCAGTACCCGACAGGGCACTGAAGCTTTCTTT
>many|TRBJ1-5|TRBD1|TRBV15
CATSRRNRGGQPQHF
TGTGCCACCAGCAGACGTAACAGGGGAGGCCAGCCCCAGCATTTT
>.|TRBJ2-7|.|TRBV25-1
CASRRDPEIVYEQYF
TGTGCCAGCAGGCGGGACCCCGAAATAGTCTACGAGCAGTACTTC
>.|TRBJ2-5|TRBD2|TRBV29-1
CSAGVAGSQETQYF
TGCAGCGCCGGGGTAGCGGGTAGCCAAGAGACCCAGTACTTC